This T cell receptor beta chain was recovered during a study of blood T cells in healthy people across ages. Together with a sample-barcoded 5' primer, a J-beta primer mix was included in a second PCR lasting roughly 6 to 12 cycles. Each TCR beta cDNA got a 12-nucleotide random molecular identifier. TCRdb analysed the 5' RACE reads with MiXCR anew, one entry per CDR3 protein. Among 1.5 million to 1.8 million distinct CDR3 sequences listed, approximately 43% were seen once. PBMCs, at least 7 million per sample, were isolated. Total RNA, at least 5 micrograms per sample, was extracted from PBMCs. V gave up 7 bases and J gave up 1 base, with 10 bases separating them. This CDR3 contains 12 residues. Germline V gene data show CDR1 as SQVTM and CDR2 as ANQGSEA.

The V gene is TRBV29-1, the J gene TRBJ1-2; D is unresolved. The receptor comes from a woman between 18 and 29 years old in good health. The specimen was blood. The CDR3 loop reads CSGSTDNYGYTF. The CDR3 DNA follows: TGCAGCGGTTCGACTGATAACTATGGCTACACCTTC.